This T cell receptor (beta chain) was retrieved from a study of blood T cell repertoires in COVID-19. Across the study: Both acute and convalescent COVID-19 samples were obtained from the United States, Italy and Spain. Sample material is recorded as cDNA or gDNA derived from T cells, B-cell-depleted T cells, or PBMCs.

As processed by the authors: Counts of nucleated cells, estimated from reference gene primer amplification, were obtained. The data were produced by immunoSEQ multiplex PCR, yet TCRdb's version contains in-frame clones alone and is incomplete. From that table come the V and J calls and clone size; the DNA was used to work out D and trimming. The sample shows 200,000 to 250,000 clones, 65% to 85% of them seen only once. With 0 bases removed from V and 0 bases from J, the gap between germline ends came to 14 bases. In germline, CDR1 is KGHSH, CDR2 LQKENI. This CDR3 has 17 residues. Sequencing used peripheral blood. The sequence derives from a woman aged 55-69 years with acute or convalescent COVID-19. The rearrangement joins TRBV18 to TRBJ1-1; a weak D match, TRBD1 (5 bases). The CDR3 DNA is TGTGCCAGCTCACCACCCTCTGGGGGGGGTATGAACACTGAAGCTTTCTTT. Protein sequence: CASSPPSGGGMNTEAFF.